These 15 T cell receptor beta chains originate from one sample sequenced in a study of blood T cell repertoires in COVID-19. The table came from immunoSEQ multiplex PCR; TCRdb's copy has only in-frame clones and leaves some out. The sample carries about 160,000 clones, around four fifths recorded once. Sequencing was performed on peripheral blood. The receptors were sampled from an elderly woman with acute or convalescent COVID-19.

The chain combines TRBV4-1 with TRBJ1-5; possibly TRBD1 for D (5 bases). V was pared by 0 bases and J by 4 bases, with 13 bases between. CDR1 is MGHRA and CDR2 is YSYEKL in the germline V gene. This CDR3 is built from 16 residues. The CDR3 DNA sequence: TGCGCCAGCAGCCAAGAGGGGCAGGGCCTGAATCAGCCCCAGCATTTT. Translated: CASSQEGQGLNQPQHF.

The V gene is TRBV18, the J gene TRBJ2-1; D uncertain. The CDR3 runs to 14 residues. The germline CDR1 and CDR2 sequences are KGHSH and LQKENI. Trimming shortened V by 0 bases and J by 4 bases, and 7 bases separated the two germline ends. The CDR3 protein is CASSPPSTYNEQFF. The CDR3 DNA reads TGTGCCAGCTCACCACCGTCGACATACAATGAGCAGTTCTTC.

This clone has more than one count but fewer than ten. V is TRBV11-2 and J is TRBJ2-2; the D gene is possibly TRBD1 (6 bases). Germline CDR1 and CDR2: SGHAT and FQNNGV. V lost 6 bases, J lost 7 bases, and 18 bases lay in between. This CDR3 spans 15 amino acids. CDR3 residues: CASRKTEGVGGELFF. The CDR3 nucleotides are TGTGCCAGCAGAAAAACAGAGGGGGTTGGCGGGGAGCTGTTTTTT.

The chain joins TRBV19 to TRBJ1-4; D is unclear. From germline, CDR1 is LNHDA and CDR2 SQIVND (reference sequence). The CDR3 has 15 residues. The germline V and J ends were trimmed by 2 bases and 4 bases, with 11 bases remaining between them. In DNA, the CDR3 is TGTGCCAGTAGTATAACCGCAGGCCTTAATGAAAAACTGTTTTTT. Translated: CASSITAGLNEKLFF.

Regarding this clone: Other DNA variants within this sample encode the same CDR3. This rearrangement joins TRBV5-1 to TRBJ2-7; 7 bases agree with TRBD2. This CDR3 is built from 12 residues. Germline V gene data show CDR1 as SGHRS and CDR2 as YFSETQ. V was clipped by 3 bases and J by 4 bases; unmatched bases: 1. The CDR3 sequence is CASSWGGYEQYF. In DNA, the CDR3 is TGCGCCAGCAGCTGGGGGGGTTACGAGCAGTACTTC.

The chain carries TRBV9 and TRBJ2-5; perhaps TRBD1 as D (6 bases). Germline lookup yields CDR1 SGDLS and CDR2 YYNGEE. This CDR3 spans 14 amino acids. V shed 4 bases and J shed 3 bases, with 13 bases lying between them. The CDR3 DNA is TGTGCCAGCAGCCGAGGGGGTATGGAAGAGACCCAGTACTTC. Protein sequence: CASSRGGMEETQYF.

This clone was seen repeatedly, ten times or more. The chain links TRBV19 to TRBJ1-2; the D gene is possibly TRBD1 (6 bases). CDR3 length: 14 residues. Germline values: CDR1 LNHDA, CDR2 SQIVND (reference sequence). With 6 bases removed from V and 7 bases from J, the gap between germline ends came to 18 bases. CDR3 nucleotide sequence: TGTGCCAGTAGCCCGCAGGGGCCCGCCGGTGGCTACACCTTC. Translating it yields CASSPQGPAGGYTF.

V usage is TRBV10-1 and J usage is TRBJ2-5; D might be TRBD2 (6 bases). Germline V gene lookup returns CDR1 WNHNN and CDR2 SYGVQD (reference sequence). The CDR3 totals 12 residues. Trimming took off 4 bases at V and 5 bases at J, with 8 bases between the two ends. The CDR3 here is CASSAGRETQYF. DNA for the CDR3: TGCGCCAGCAGTGCAGGGAGGGAGACCCAGTACTTC.

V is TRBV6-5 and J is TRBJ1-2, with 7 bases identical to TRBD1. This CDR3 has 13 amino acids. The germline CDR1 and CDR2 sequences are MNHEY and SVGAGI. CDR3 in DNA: TGTGCGACACACGGGACAGCACCCTATGGCTACACCTTC. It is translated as CATHGTAPYGYTF.

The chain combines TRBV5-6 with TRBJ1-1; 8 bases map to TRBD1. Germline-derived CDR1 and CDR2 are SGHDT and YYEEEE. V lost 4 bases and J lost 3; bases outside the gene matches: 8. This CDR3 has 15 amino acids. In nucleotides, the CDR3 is TGTGCCAGCAGCCTTCGGACAGGGCAGTACACTGAAGCTTTCTTT. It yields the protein CASSLRTGQYTEAFF.

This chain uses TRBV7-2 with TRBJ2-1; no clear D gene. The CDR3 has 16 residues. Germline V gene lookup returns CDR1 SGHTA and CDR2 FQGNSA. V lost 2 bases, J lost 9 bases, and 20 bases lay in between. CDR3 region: CASSLRPLVGSGEQFF. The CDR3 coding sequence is TGTGCCAGCAGCTTACGACCATTAGTGGGCTCCGGTGAGCAGTTCTTC.

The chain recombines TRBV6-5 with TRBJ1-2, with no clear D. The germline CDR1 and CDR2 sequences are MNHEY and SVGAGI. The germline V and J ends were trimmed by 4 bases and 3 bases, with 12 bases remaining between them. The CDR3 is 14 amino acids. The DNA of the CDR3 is TGTGCCAGCAGTTCCGGGAGAACATACTATGGCTACACCTTC. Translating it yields CASSSGRTYYGYTF.

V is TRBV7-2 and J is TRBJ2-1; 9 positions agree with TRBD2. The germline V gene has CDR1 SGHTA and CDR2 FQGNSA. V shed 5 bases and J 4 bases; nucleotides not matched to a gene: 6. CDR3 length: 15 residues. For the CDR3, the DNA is TGTGCCAGCAGCCCTGCTAGCGGGGAGTACAATGAGCAGTTCTTC. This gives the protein CASSPASGEYNEQFF.

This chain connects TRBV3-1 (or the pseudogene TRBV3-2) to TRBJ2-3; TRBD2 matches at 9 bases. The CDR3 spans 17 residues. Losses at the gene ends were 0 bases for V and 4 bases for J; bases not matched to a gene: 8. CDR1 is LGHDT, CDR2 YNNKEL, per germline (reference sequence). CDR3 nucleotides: TGTGCCAGCAGCCAAGATCGGGCGGGAGGGCCTCCAGATACGCAGTATTTT. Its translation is CASSQDRAGGPPDTQYF.

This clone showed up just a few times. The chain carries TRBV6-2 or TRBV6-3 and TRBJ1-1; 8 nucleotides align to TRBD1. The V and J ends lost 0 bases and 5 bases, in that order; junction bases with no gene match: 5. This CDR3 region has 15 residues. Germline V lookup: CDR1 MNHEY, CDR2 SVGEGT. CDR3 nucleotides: TGTGCCAGCAGTTACTCATCCGGGACAGGAACTGAAGCTTTCTTT. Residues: CASSYSSGTGTEAFF.